Following are 18 T cell receptor beta chains from one sample sequenced in a study of cytomegalovirus exposure and HLA in healthy donors. The PCR made use of 60 Vbeta and 13 Jbeta primers. Assay: immunoSEQ multiplex PCR; the TCRdb copy retains only in-frame clones and omits some. Found here are some 110,000 clones, 65% to 75% of them singletons; the top ten hold 4.8%. Sequenced: PBMCs. Source of these receptors: a man aged 30 to 39 in good health and CMV-seropositive.

This clone was observed a single time. The chain has TRBV7-9 and TRBJ2-3, with TRBD1 matching over 7 bases. The CDR3 is 14 amino acids. From germline, CDR1 is SEHNR and CDR2 FQNEAQ (reference sequence). With V trimmed by 5 bases and J by 3 bases, 5 bases remained unmatched. This chain's CDR3 is CASSRDSPTDTQYF. The CDR3 DNA reads as TGTGCCAGCAGCCGGGACAGCCCGACAGATACGCAGTATTTT.

This clone was detected a few times. The J gene is TRBJ1-1, the V gene TRBV30; D is unresolved. Trimming removed 1 base from V and 10 bases from J, with 10 bases in between. Germline V gives CDR1 GTSNPN, CDR2 SVGIG (reference sequence). CDR3 length: 11 amino acids. The CDR3 protein is CAWSEKRGAFF. CDR3 bases: TGTGCCTGGAGTGAGAAACGGGGAGCTTTCTTT.

This clone was counted a few times. J is TRBJ1-1 and V is TRBV5-6; the D gene is possibly TRBD1 (5 bases). Germline V CDR1 and CDR2: SGHDT, YYEEEE. The CDR3 has 14 amino acids. The ends were cut back, 4 bases at V and 5 bases at J, with 15 bases in the middle. Here the CDR3 reads CASSRQLQGTEAFF. The CDR3 bases are TGTGCCAGCAGCAGACAGCTCCAAGGGACTGAAGCTTTCTTT.

The rearrangement joins TRBV11-3 to TRBJ1-6, with D tentatively TRBD1 (6 bases). The CDR3 runs 14 residues. Between the trimmed V and J ends, which lost 1 base and 9 bases, there was a span of 10 bases. Per the germline V gene, CDR1 is SGHNT and CDR2 is YENEEA. CDR3 nucleotide sequence: TGTGCCAGCAGCTTAGGACAGGACACTTCACCCCTCCACTTT. Residues: CASSLGQDTSPLHF.

This chain connects TRBV2 to TRBJ1-1, with 7 bases identical to TRBD1. After removal of 4 bases from V and 1 base from J, the junction contained 0 bases not matched to a gene. Germline values: CDR1 SNHLY, CDR2 FYNNEI. This CDR3 has 13 amino acids. The CDR3 nucleotides are TGTGCCAGCAGTGGGGACAGGAACACTGAAGCTTTCTTT. Amino acid sequence: CASSGDRNTEAFF. The entire variable domain, with the rest obtained from reference TRBV2 and TRBJ1-1, is as follows: EPEVTQTPSHQVTQMGQEVILRCVPISNHLYFYWYRQILGQKVEFLVSFYNNEISEKSEIFDDQFSVERPDGSNFTLKIRSTKLEDSAMYFCASSGDRNTEAFFGQGTRLTVV.

This chain joins TRBV6-1 and TRBJ1-1; D is unclear. Germline lookup yields CDR1 MNHNS and CDR2 SASEGT. Trimming removed 0 bases from V and 1 base from J, with 18 bases in between. The CDR3 contains 18 residues. CDR3 sequence reads: CASSEASAGRRRNTEAFF. CDR3 sequence (DNA): TGTGCCAGCAGTGAAGCGTCGGCGGGGAGACGGCGGAACACTGAAGCTTTCTTT.

This clone occurred once. The rearrangement links TRBV4-3 to TRBJ2-2; 10 bases match TRBD1. Germline CDR1 and CDR2: LGHNA and YSLEER. V lost 4 bases, J lost 5 bases, and 4 bases stayed unmatched. This CDR3 contains 15 residues. CDR3 bases: TGCGCCAGCAGCCGCCGGGGACAGGGGACCGGGGAGCTGTTTTTT. This gives the protein CASSRRGQGTGELFF.

V is TRBV5-4 and J is TRBJ1-2; D remains ambiguous. This CDR3 has 12 amino acids. The V gene's germline CDR1 is SGHNT and CDR2 YYREEE (reference sequence). V was clipped by 3 bases and J by 3 bases, with 6 bases between them. The CDR3 reads CASSWRDYGYTF. CDR3 bases: TGTGCCAGCAGCTGGAGGGACTATGGCTACACCTTC. Full variable domain (remainder filled in from reference TRBV5-4 and TRBJ1-2): ETGVTQSPTHLIKTRGQQVTLRCSSQSGHNTVSWYQQALGQGPQFIFQYYREEENGRGNFPPRFSGLQFPNYSSELNVNALELDDSALYLCASSWRDYGYTFGSGTRLTVV.

The chain is built from TRBV11-3 and TRBJ2-5; TRBD1 is a possible D gene (6 bases). V was cut by 4 bases and J by 3 bases, with 15 bases left in between. The CDR3 covers 15 residues. CDR1 is SGHNT and CDR2 is YENEEA in the germline V gene. The CDR3 DNA reads as TGTGCCAGCAGCTCCCGTGCAGGGGATGAAGAGACCCAGTACTTC. Its protein is CASSSRAGDEETQYF.

This chain links TRBV2 with TRBJ1-2; D is uncertain. The CDR3 is 16 amino acids. V gave up 1 base and J gave up 2 bases, with 14 bases separating them. Looked up from germline, CDR1 is SNHLY and CDR2 is FYNNEI. CDR3 sequence: CASSEETLGRNYGYTF. CDR3 bases: TGTGCCAGCAGTGAAGAGACCCTGGGCAGGAACTATGGCTACACCTTC.

V and J are TRBV7-3 and TRBJ1-6, with 8 bases that match TRBD1. CDR3 size: 17 residues. Germline V gene lookup returns CDR1 SGHTA and CDR2 FQGTGA. J lost 7 bases, V lost 4 bases, and 12 bases had no gene match. CDR3 coding DNA: TGTGCCAGCAGCTCACATCCGGGACAGGAGATAAATTCACCCCTCCACTTT. Amino acid sequence: CASSSHPGQEINSPLHF.

The CDR3: CASTSFFEQGNYGYTF. The CDR3 bases are TGTGCCAGCACATCATTTTTCGAGCAGGGTAACTATGGCTACACCTTC. This chain connects TRBV2 to TRBJ1-2; weak D call: TRBD1 (5 bases). Looked up from germline, CDR1 is SNHLY and CDR2 is FYNNEI. V was shortened by 7 bases and J by 1 base, with 19 bases between the two germline ends. CDR3 length equals 16 residues.

J is TRBJ2-5 and V is TRBV28, with 9 bases lining up with TRBD2. CDR1 is MDHEN and CDR2 is SYDVKM in the germline V gene. The CDR3 spans 14 residues. V dropped 6 bases and J dropped 0; count of bases not matched to a gene: 2. The CDR3 loop reads CASSAGGNQETQYF. The CDR3, as DNA: TGTGCCAGCAGCGCGGGGGGGAACCAAGAGACCCAGTACTTC.

Here the CDR3 reads CASSLEDRRLYGYTF. The CDR3 nucleotides are TGTGCCAGCAGCTTAGAGGACAGAAGACTCTATGGCTACACCTTC. The chain is built from TRBV11-2 and TRBJ1-2; D perhaps matches TRBD1 (6 bases). The CDR3 runs 15 residues. Per the germline V gene, CDR1 is SGHAT and CDR2 is FQNNGV. Deletions cut 0 bases from V and 4 bases from J, with 12 bases between. Drawing the rest from reference TRBV11-2 and TRBJ1-2, the complete variable domain is EAGVAQSPRYKIIEKRQSVAFWCNPISGHATLYWYQQILGQGPKLLIQFQNNGVVDDSQLPKDRFSAERLKGVDSTLKIQPAKLEDSAVYLCASSLEDRRLYGYTFGSGTRLTVV.

The chain is built from TRBV6-5 and TRBJ2-1, with D possibly TRBD1 on 6 matching bases. The CDR3 length is 13 residues. The V end was cut by 6 bases, the J end by 8 bases, with 14 bases between. Germline values: CDR1 MNHEY, CDR2 SVGAGI. The CDR3 DNA sequence: TGTGCCAGCAGCAAAAGAAGGGGGTATGAGCAGTTCTTC. As protein: CASSKRRGYEQFF.

The chain employs TRBV30 and TRBJ2-2; D not resolved. The germline V and J ends were trimmed by 4 bases and 7 bases, with 16 bases remaining between them. The CDR3 totals 14 residues. In germline, CDR1 is GTSNPN, CDR2 SVGIG (reference sequence). This chain's CDR3 is CAWTRPGSNGELFF. The CDR3 bases are TGTGCCTGGACTCGGCCCGGGTCCAACGGGGAGCTGTTTTTT.

The V gene is TRBV30, the J gene TRBJ2-2, with D perhaps matching TRBD2 (6 bases). V lost 5 bases and J lost 6, with 19 bases in between. This CDR3 has 15 residues. The germline V gene encodes CDR1 GTSNPN and CDR2 SVGIG (reference sequence). CDR3 DNA sequence: TGTGCCTGGGAACACGCGCGACTAGTCCCCGGGGAGCTGTTTTTT. Protein product: CAWEHARLVPGELFF.

The sample holds one count of this clone. The chain joins TRBV5-1 to TRBJ1-6; TRBD1 might be the D (6 bases). The V and J ends lost 4 bases and 7 bases respectively, with 12 bases between them. This CDR3 is built from 14 residues. CDR1 is SGHRS and CDR2 is YFSETQ in the germline V gene. The CDR3 DNA sequence: TGCGCCAGCAGCCAGGACAGTGCCAATTCACCCCTCCACTTT. Its translation: CASSQDSANSPLHF.